This T cell receptor (beta chain) comes out of a study of sequential checkpoint blockade in melanoma. Background on the study: After both sequences, patients received maintenance nivolumab.

Noted treatment: randomized to nivolumab then ipilimumab (arm A) or the reverse (arm B). No patient had prior DNA-damaging chemotherapy. From thawed PBMCs, live CD3+CD8+ cells negative for CD19 and CD56 were sorted. The repertoire was sequenced with immunoSEQ multiplex PCR; TCRdb's copy has only in-frame clones and lacks some. The repertoire holds around 12,000 clones, around 70% seen once, with roughly 25% in the top ten. Trimming left V 4 bases short and J 8 bases short, with 23 bases between. Germline CDR1 reads SQVTM; CDR2 reads ANQGSEA. This CDR3 is built from 15 residues. The receptor comes from a human donor with melanoma. Sequenced material: CD8+ T cells sorted from blood (inferred from file names), taken from a patient given nivolumab and ipilimumab in sequence. The chain carries TRBV29-1 and TRBJ1-2, with D possibly TRBD1 on 6 matching bases. The CDR3 protein is CSVALLDRSAGGYTF. As DNA, the CDR3 is TGCAGCGTTGCCCTCCTCGACAGGTCGGCTGGGGGCTACACCTTC.